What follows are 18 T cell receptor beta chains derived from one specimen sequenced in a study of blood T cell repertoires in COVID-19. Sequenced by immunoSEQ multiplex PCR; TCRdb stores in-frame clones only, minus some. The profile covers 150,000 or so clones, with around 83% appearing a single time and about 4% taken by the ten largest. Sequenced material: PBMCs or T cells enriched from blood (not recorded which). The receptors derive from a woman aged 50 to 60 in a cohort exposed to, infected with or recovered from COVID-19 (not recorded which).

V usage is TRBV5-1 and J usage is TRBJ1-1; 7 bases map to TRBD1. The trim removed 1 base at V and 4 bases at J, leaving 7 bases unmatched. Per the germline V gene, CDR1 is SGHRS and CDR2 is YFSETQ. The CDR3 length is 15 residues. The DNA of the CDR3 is TGCGCCAGCAGCTTGCGTACAGGGGCCTCCACTGAAGCTTTCTTT. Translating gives CASSLRTGASTEAFF.

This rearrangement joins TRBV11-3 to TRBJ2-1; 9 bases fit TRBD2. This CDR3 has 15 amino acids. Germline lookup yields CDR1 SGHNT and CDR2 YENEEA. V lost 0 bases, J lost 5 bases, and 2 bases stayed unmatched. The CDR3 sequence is CASSLDAGGHNEQFF. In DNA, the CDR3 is TGTGCCAGCAGCTTAGATGCGGGAGGGCACAATGAGCAGTTCTTC.

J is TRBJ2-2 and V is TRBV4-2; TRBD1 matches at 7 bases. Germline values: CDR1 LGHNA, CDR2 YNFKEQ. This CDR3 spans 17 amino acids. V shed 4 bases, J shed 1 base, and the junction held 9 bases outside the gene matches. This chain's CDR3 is CASSLNSGGRNTGELFF. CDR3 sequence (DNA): TGTGCCAGCAGCCTTAACTCAGGGGGTAGGAACACCGGGGAGCTGTTTTTT.

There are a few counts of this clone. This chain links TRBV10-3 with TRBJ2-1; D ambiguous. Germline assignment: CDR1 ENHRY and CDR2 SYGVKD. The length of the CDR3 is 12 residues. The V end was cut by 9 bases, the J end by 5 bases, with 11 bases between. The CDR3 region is CAIHGGNNEQFF. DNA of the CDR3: TGTGCCATTCACGGCGGTAACAATGAGCAGTTCTTC.

The CDR3 here is CASSSQTSGGARDTQYF. CDR3 sequence (DNA): TGTGCCAGCAGCTCGCAGACTAGCGGGGGGGCCCGCGATACGCAGTATTTT. The V and J genes are TRBV7-3 and TRBJ2-3, with 14 bases matching TRBD2. The CDR3 is 17 residues long. Germline trimming cut 4 bases from V and 6 bases from J; bases unmatched to any gene: 9. In germline, CDR1 is SGHTA, CDR2 FQGTGA.

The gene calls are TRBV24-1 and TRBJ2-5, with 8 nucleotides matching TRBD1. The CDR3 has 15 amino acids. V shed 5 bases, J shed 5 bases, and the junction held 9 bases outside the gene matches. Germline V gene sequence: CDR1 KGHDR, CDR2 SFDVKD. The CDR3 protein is CATSAPDRAAETQYF. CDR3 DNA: TGTGCCACCAGTGCCCCGGACAGGGCTGCGGAGACCCAGTACTTC.

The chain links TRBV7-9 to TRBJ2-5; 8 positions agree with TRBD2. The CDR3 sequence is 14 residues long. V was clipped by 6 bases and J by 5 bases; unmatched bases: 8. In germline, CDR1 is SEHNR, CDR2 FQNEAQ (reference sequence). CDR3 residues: CASRATSAGETQYF. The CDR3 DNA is TGTGCCAGCAGGGCGACTAGCGCGGGGGAGACCCAGTACTTC.

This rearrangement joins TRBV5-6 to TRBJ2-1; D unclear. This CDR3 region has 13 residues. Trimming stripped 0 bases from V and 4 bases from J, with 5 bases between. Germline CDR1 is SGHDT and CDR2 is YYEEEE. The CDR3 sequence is CASSLGSYNEQFF. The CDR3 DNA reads TGTGCCAGCAGCTTGGGCAGTTACAATGAGCAGTTCTTC. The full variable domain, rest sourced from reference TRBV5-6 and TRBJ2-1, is DAGVTQSPTHLIKTRGQQVTLRCSPKSGHDTVSWYQQALGQGPQFIFQYYEEEERQRGNFPDRFSGHQFPNYSSELNVNALLLGDSALYLCASSLGSYNEQFFGPGTRLTVL.

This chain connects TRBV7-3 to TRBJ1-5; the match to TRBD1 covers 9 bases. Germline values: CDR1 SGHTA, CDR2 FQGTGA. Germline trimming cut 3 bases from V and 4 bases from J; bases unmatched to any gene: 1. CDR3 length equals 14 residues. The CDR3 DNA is TGTGCCAGCAGCTTGGGACAGGGTAATCAGCCCCAGCATTTT. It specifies CASSLGQGNQPQHF.

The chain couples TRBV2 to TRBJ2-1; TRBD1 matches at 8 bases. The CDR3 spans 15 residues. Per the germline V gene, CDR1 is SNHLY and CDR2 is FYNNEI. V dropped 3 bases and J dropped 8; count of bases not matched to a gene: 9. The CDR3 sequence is CASSDTTGVFDEQFF. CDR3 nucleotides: TGTGCCAGCAGTGATACGACAGGGGTGTTCGATGAGCAGTTCTTC.

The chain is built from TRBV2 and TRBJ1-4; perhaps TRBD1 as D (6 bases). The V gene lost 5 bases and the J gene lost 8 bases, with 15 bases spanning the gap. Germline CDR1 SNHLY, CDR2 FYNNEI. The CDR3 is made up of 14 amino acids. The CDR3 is CASSTDRIHEKLFF. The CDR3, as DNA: TGTGCCAGCAGTACCGACAGGATCCACGAAAAACTGTTTTTT.

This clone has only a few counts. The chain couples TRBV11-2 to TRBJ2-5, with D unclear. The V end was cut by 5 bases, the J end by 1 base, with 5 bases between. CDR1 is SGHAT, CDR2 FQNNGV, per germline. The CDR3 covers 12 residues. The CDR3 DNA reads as TGTGCCAGCAGCCAGGCCCAAGAGACCCAGTACTTC. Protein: CASSQAQETQYF.

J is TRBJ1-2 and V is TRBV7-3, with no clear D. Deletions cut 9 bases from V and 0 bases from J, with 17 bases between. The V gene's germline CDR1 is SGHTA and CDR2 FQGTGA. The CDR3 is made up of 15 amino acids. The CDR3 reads CARTGCQVANYGYTF. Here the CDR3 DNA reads TGTGCCAGGACCGGTTGCCAGGTTGCTAACTATGGCTACACCTTC.

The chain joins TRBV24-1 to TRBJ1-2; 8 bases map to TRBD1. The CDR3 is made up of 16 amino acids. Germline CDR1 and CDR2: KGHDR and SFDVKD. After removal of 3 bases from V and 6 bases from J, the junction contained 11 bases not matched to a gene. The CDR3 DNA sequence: TGTGCCACCAGTGATCCCGAGCGACAGGGGCGGAATGGCTACACCTTC. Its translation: CATSDPERQGRNGYTF.

The chain's CDR3 is CASRQFTGVVGNEQFF. DNA for the CDR3: TGTGCCAGCAGACAATTCACAGGGGTTGTGGGAAATGAGCAGTTCTTC. The chain combines TRBV28 with TRBJ2-1; 7 nucleotides align to TRBD1. V lost 6 bases to trimming and J lost 7 bases; unmatched junction nucleotides: 15. Germline-derived CDR1 and CDR2 are MDHEN and SYDVKM. This CDR3 comprises 16 residues.

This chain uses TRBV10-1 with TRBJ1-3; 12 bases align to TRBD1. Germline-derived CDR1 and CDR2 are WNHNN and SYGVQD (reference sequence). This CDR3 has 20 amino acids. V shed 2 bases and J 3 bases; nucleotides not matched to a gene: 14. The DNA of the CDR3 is TGCGCCAGCAGTGAGCAAAGGGACAGGGGGCGCGGGGTCTATGGAAACACCATATATTTT. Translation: CASSEQRDRGRGVYGNTIYF.

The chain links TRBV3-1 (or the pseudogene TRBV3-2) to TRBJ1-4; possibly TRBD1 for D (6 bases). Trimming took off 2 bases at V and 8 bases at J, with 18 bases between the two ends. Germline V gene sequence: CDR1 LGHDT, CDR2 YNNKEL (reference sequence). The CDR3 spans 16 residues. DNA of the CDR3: TGTGCCAGCAGCCAACCATGGGGGGGCGGGGAAGAAAAACTGTTTTTT. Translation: CASSQPWGGGEEKLFF.

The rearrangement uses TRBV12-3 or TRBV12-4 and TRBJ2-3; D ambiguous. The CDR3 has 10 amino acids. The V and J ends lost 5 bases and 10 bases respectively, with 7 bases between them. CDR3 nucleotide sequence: TGTGCCAGCAGTGCTCGGGCGCAGTATTTT. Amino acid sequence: CASSARAQYF.